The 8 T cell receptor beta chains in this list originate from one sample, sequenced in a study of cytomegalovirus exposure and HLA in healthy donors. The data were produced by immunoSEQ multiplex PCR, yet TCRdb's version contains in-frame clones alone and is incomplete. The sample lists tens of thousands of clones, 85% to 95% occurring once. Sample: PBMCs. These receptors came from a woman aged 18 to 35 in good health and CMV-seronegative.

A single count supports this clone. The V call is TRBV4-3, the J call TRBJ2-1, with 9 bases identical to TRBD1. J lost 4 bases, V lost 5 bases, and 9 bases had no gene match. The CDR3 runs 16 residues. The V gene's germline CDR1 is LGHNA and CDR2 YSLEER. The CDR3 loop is CASSRQSGTGYNEQFF. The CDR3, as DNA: TGCGCCAGCAGCAGACAGTCCGGGACAGGGTACAATGAGCAGTTCTTC.

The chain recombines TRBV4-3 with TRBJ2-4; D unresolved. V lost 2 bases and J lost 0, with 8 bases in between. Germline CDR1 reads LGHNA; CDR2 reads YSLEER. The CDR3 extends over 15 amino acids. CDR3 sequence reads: CASSQTELAKNIQYF. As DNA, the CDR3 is TGCGCCAGCAGCCAAACGGAGCTAGCCAAAAACATTCAGTACTTC.

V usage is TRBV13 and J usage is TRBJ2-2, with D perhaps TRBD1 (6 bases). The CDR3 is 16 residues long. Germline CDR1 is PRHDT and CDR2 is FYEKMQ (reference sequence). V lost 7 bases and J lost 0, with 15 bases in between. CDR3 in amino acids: CASKGKTGPNTGELFF. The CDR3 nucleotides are TGTGCCAGCAAGGGAAAGACAGGACCGAACACCGGGGAGCTGTTTTTT.

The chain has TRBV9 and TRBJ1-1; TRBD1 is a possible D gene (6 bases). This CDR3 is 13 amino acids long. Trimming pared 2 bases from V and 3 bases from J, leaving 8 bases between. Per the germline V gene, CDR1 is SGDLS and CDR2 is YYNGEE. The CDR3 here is CASSVSGDTEAFF. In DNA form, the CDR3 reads TGTGCCAGCAGCGTTTCAGGGGACACTGAAGCTTTCTTT.

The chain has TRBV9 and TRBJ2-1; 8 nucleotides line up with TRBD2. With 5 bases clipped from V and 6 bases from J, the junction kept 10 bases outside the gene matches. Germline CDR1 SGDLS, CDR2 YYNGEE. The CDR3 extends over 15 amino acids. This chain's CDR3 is CASSVGVAGLNEQFF. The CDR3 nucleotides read TGTGCCAGCAGTGTGGGGGTAGCGGGACTCAATGAGCAGTTCTTC.

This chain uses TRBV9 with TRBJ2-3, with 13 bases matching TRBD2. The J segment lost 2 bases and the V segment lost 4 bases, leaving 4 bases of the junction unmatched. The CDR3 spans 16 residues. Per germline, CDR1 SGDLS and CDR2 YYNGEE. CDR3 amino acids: CASSLGLAGATDTQYF. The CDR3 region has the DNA TGTGCCAGCAGCCTCGGACTAGCGGGGGCCACAGATACGCAGTATTTT. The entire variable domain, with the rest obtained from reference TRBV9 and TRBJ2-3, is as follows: DSGVTQTPKHLITATGQRVTLRCSPRSGDLSVYWYQQSLDQGLQFLIQYYNGEERAKGNILERFSAQQFPDLHSELNLSSLELGDSALYFCASSLGLAGATDTQYFGPGTRLTVL.

In nucleotides, the CDR3 is TGCAGCGTTGGAGGGCTTGGCTACACCTTC. Translated: CSVGGLGYTF. The chain links TRBV29-1 to TRBJ1-2; D ambiguous. Trimming took off 4 bases at V and 7 bases at J, with 7 bases between the two ends. This CDR3 spans 10 amino acids. The germline gives CDR1 SQVTM, CDR2 ANQGSEA.

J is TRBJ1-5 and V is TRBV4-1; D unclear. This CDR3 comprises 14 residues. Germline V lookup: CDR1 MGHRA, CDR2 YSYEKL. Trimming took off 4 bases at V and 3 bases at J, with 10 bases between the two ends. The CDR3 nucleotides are TGCGCCAGCAGCCCATACAGCTTCAATCAGCCCCAGCATTTT. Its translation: CASSPYSFNQPQHF.